Following are 11 T cell receptor beta chains from one sample sequenced in a study of OX40 agonist ivuxolimab in advanced cancers. The table came from immunoSEQ multiplex PCR; TCRdb's copy has only in-frame clones and leaves some out. The sample contains 70,000 or so clones, approximately 80% of which appear only once. The sample consisted of CD4+ or CD8+ T cells sorted from blood, taken in a trial of the OX40 agonist ivuxolimab. The receptors originated from an adult with an advanced solid tumor such as melanoma, head and neck, liver or kidney cancer.

The chain links TRBV30 to TRBJ2-5; 9 positions match TRBD1. This CDR3 has 15 amino acids. V was clipped by 2 bases and J by 1 base; unmatched bases: 5. The germline V gene encodes CDR1 GTSNPN and CDR2 SVGIG (reference sequence). CDR3 residues: CAWSTGQGAQETQYF. CDR3 nucleotide sequence: TGTGCCTGGAGTACGGGACAGGGAGCCCAAGAGACCCAGTACTTC.

The V call is TRBV29-1, the J call TRBJ1-2; a possible D gene is TRBD1 (5 bases). Per the germline V gene, CDR1 is SQVTM and CDR2 is ANQGSEA. The V end lost 4 bases, the J end lost 4 bases, and 10 bases lay between the germline ends. There are 12 residues in the CDR3. This chain's CDR3 is CSVAGLSYGYTF. CDR3 bases: TGCAGCGTTGCGGGACTCAGCTATGGCTACACCTTC.

This chain uses TRBV14 with TRBJ1-5; D is possibly TRBD1 (5 bases). The V gene's germline CDR1 is SGHDN and CDR2 FVKESK. The CDR3 is 14 amino acids. Trimming took 3 bases from V and 6 from J, leaving 12 bases between them. The DNA of the CDR3 is TGTGCCAGCAGCCAGGGGGGAATAGGTCAGCCCCAGCATTTT. This sequence encodes CASSQGGIGQPQHF. Full variable domain (remainder filled in from reference TRBV14 and TRBJ1-5): EAGVTQFPSHSVIEKGQTVTLRCDPISGHDNLYWYRRVMGKEIKFLLHFVKESKQDESGMPNNRFLAERTGGTYSTLKVQPAELEDSGVYFCASSQGGIGQPQHFGDGTRLSIL.

The chain has TRBV5-1 and TRBJ2-3, with 12 bases lining up with TRBD2. CDR3 length: 17 amino acids. With V trimmed by 0 bases and J by 1 base, 3 bases remained unmatched. Per the germline V gene, CDR1 is SGHRS and CDR2 is YFSETQ. The CDR3 here is CASSLEASGGGTDTQYF. CDR3 sequence (DNA): TGCGCCAGCAGCTTGGAGGCTAGCGGGGGGGGCACAGATACGCAGTATTTT.

The CDR3 region has the DNA TGCGCCAGCAGCTTGGGTCAGTCGAGACAAGCTTTCTTT. Translated: CASSLGQSRQAFF. The rearrangement joins TRBV5-1 to TRBJ1-1, with unresolved D. Deletions cut 0 bases from V and 9 bases from J, with 12 bases between. CDR1 and CDR2 from the germline V gene are SGHRS and YFSETQ. The CDR3 is 13 amino acids.

The chain uses TRBV28 and TRBJ2-5; TRBD1 aligns across 9 bases. Per germline, CDR1 MDHEN and CDR2 SYDVKM. V was pared by 4 bases and J by 5 bases, with 5 bases of the junction left unmatched. CDR3 length equals 14 residues. DNA for the CDR3: TGTGCCAGCAGTTGGGACAGGGTAAAGGAGACCCAGTACTTC. This translates into CASSWDRVKETQYF.

This clone was counted a single time. This chain joins TRBV28 and TRBJ2-5; perhaps TRBD1 as D (6 bases). The V end lost 11 bases, the J end lost 2 bases, and 15 bases lay between the germline ends. The germline V gene encodes CDR1 MDHEN and CDR2 SYDVKM. This CDR3 spans 13 amino acids. The CDR3 DNA sequence: TGTGCCTGTCTCGGGACAATGCAAGAGACCCAGTACTTC. This codes for CACLGTMQETQYF.

The chain employs TRBV4-2 and TRBJ2-7; a weak D match, TRBD2 (6 bases). Germline V gene data show CDR1 as LGHNA and CDR2 as YNFKEQ. Trimming took 5 bases from V and 3 from J, leaving 8 bases between them. CDR3 size: 12 residues. For the CDR3, the DNA is TGTGCCAGCAGCTGGGGGGACTACGAGCAGTACTTC. Amino acid sequence: CASSWGDYEQYF.

This clone was seen once. The chain recombines TRBV4-1 with TRBJ2-2; D is unclear. There are 15 residues in the CDR3. Trimming shortened V by 1 base and J by 3 bases, and 9 bases separated the two germline ends. CDR1 MGHRA and CDR2 YSYEKL come from the germline V gene. The CDR3 DNA is TGCGCCAGCAGCCAAGGGAGACTCGACACCGGGGAGCTGTTTTTT. Amino acid sequence: CASSQGRLDTGELFF.

The chain employs TRBV4-2 and TRBJ2-7; TRBD2 might be the D (6 bases). V was trimmed by 4 bases and J by 0 bases, leaving 10 bases between them. CDR1 is LGHNA and CDR2 is YNFKEQ in the germline V gene. The CDR3 is 14 residues long. CDR3 nucleotide sequence: TGTGCCAGCAGCCCTTTAGCGGACTCCTACGAGCAGTACTTC. It is translated as CASSPLADSYEQYF.

The genes are TRBV5-6 and TRBJ1-3; TRBD1 matches at 9 bases. The CDR3 is made up of 15 amino acids. CDR1 and CDR2 (germline): SGHDT, YYEEEE. V gave up 3 bases and J gave up 4 bases; unmatched junction bases: 5. DNA of the CDR3: TGTGCCAGCAGCTCCACAGGGGGCGCAGGAAACACCATATATTTT. Encoded protein: CASSSTGGAGNTIYF.